The 24 T cell receptor beta chains in this list originate from one sample, sequenced in a study of blood T cell repertoires in COVID-19. Measured with immunoSEQ multiplex PCR; TCRdb has only the in-frame clones, and not every one. The sample records about 200,000 clones, around 81% being singletons. Material for sequencing was peripheral blood. All receptors come from a woman aged 70-85 years with acute or convalescent COVID-19.

V usage is TRBV5-1 and J usage is TRBJ2-3; 7 nucleotides match TRBD2. The CDR3 covers 15 residues. The V gene's germline CDR1 is SGHRS and CDR2 YFSETQ. J lost 2 bases, V lost 4 bases, and 7 bases had no gene match. Here the CDR3 reads CASSLGGPLTDTQYF. CDR3 sequence (DNA): TGCGCCAGCAGCCTGGGAGGGCCTCTCACAGATACGCAGTATTTT.

The genes are TRBV7-8 and TRBJ2-7; TRBD1 aligns across 8 bases. The CDR3 totals 15 residues. Germline trimming cut 4 bases from V and 3 bases from J; bases unmatched to any gene: 8. Looked up from germline, CDR1 is SGHVS and CDR2 is FQNEAQ. This CDR3 reads CASSSGQGQIYEQYF. The CDR3 bases are TGTGCCAGCAGCTCCGGACAGGGACAAATCTACGAGCAGTACTTC.

The chain couples TRBV30 to TRBJ2-1; D possibly corresponds to TRBD1 (6 bases). Germline V lookup: CDR1 GTSNPN, CDR2 SVGIG (reference sequence). The V end was cut by 2 bases, the J end by 3 bases, with 8 bases between. CDR3 length equals 13 residues. This chain's CDR3 is CAWSTGSYNEQFF. In DNA form, the CDR3 reads TGTGCCTGGAGTACAGGGAGCTACAATGAGCAGTTCTTC.

The chain recombines TRBV7-2 with TRBJ2-3; 9 positions agree with TRBD2. This CDR3 is built from 15 residues. Per germline, CDR1 SGHTA and CDR2 FQGNSA. V shed 2 bases, J shed 11 bases, and the junction held 11 bases outside the gene matches. CDR3 amino acids: CASSLLSGRGHKQYF. In DNA form, the CDR3 reads TGTGCCAGCAGCTTACTTAGCGGGAGAGGCCATAAGCAGTATTTT.

This rearrangement joins TRBV9 to TRBJ2-2; 7 nucleotides match TRBD1. Germline V gives CDR1 SGDLS, CDR2 YYNGEE. V shed 0 bases, J shed 8 bases, and the junction held 7 bases outside the gene matches. The CDR3 has 15 residues. The CDR3 sequence: CASSVDARGTGELFF. CDR3 sequence (DNA): TGTGCCAGCAGCGTAGACGCCAGGGGGACGGGGGAGCTGTTTTTT. The full variable domain, with the rest looked up from reference TRBV9 and TRBJ2-2, is DSGVTQTPKHLITATGQRVTLRCSPRSGDLSVYWYQQSLDQGLQFLIQYYNGEERAKGNILERFSAQQFPDLHSELNLSSLELGDSALYFCASSVDARGTGELFFGEGSRLTVL.

The chain couples TRBV4-2 to TRBJ2-3; TRBD2 aligns across 10 bases. The junction had 5 bases not matched to a gene; V was cut back by 1 base and J by 1 base. In germline, CDR1 is LGHNA, CDR2 YNFKEQ. The length of the CDR3 is 17 residues. For the CDR3, the DNA is TGTGCCAGCAGCCAAGGCGGACTAGCGGACCGCACAGATACGCAGTATTTT. Translated, it gives CASSQGGLADRTDTQYF.

This clone has only a few counts. Additional DNA sequences in this sample encode the identical CDR3. The genes are TRBV5-1 and TRBJ2-5; no firm D call. The CDR3 is 13 amino acids. Trimming took 0 bases from V and 2 from J, leaving 5 bases between them. Germline V gene sequence: CDR1 SGHRS, CDR2 YFSETQ. The CDR3 is CASSLVSQETQYF. The CDR3 DNA reads as TGCGCCAGCAGCTTGGTTAGTCAAGAGACCCAGTACTTC.

V and J are TRBV4-2 and TRBJ2-1, with 8 nucleotides matching TRBD2. The V gene end was trimmed by 7 bases and the J gene end by 4 bases; junction bases not matched to a gene: 6. The CDR3 covers 14 residues. Germline-derived CDR1 and CDR2 are LGHNA and YNFKEQ. CDR3 bases: TGTGCCAGCAAAGGGACTAGTGATTACAATGAGCAGTTCTTC. Residues: CASKGTSDYNEQFF.

The chain recombines TRBV6-6 with TRBJ2-1, with TRBD2 matching 9 bases. Germline V lookup: CDR1 MNHNY, CDR2 SVGAGI (reference sequence). This CDR3 comprises 15 residues. V lost 7 bases to trimming and J lost 6 bases; unmatched junction nucleotides: 10. This CDR3 is CASNDGGRAGNEQFF. CDR3 coding DNA: TGTGCCAGCAACGATGGCGGGAGGGCCGGCAATGAGCAGTTCTTC.

The chain couples TRBV19 to TRBJ2-7; maybe TRBD2 (5 bases). V lost 3 bases and J 0 bases, leaving 15 bases between the germline ends. CDR1 and CDR2 from the germline V gene are LNHDA and SQIVND (reference sequence). The length of the CDR3 is 16 residues. The CDR3 region has the DNA TGTGCCAGTAGTATTGGAGGCCTACCTAGCTCCTACGAGCAGTACTTC. Protein: CASSIGGLPSSYEQYF.

The rearrangement links TRBV15 to TRBJ2-1, with TRBD2 identical over 10 bases. Germline values: CDR1 LNHNV, CDR2 YYDKDF (reference sequence). The length of the CDR3 is 16 residues. Unmatched junction bases numbered 7, after V lost 0 bases and J lost 8 bases. This chain's CDR3 is CATSRDLPSGGHEQFF. DNA of the CDR3: TGTGCCACCAGCAGAGATCTGCCTAGCGGGGGCCATGAGCAGTTCTTC.

This clone appeared once. The V gene is TRBV28, the J gene TRBJ1-2; 7 bases match TRBD1. CDR3 length: 16 amino acids. V trimming: 7 bases; J trimming: 4 bases; junction bases outside the gene matches: 15. CDR1 is MDHEN and CDR2 is SYDVKM in the germline V gene. The CDR3 DNA follows: TGTGCCAGCACAAACCCGGGGACAGAAACTTCCTATGGCTACACCTTC. It specifies CASTNPGTETSYGYTF.

The chain uses TRBV6-6 and TRBJ2-2, with 7 bases matching TRBD1. CDR1 is MNHNY and CDR2 is SVGAGI in the germline V gene (reference sequence). The CDR3 covers 15 residues. After removal of 7 bases from V and 0 bases from J, the junction contained 5 bases not matched to a gene. CDR3 sequence (DNA): TGTGCCAGCAACTCACAGGGGTCGAACACCGGGGAGCTGTTTTTT. Translating gives CASNSQGSNTGELFF.

This chain connects TRBV7-9 to TRBJ2-1, with D hard to call. Trimming cost V 4 bases and J 6 bases, with 10 bases left between them. CDR1 and CDR2 from the germline V gene are SEHNR and FQNEAQ (reference sequence). This CDR3 is 13 amino acids long. The CDR3 loop reads CASSSNWANEQFF. CDR3 DNA: TGTGCCAGCAGCTCGAATTGGGCCAATGAGCAGTTCTTC.

V usage is TRBV7-2 and J usage is TRBJ2-7; 9 positions agree with TRBD1. Trimming removed 6 bases from V and 5 bases from J; junction bases left unmatched: 11. The CDR3 extends over 15 amino acids. Germline V CDR1 and CDR2: SGHTA, FQGNSA. CDR3 protein: CASRQGQGRIDEQYF. The CDR3, as DNA: TGTGCCAGCAGACAAGGACAGGGGAGAATCGACGAGCAGTACTTC. Full variable domain (outside the CDR3, taken from reference TRBV7-2 and TRBJ2-7): GAGVSQSPSNKVTEKGKDVELRCDPISGHTALYWYRQSLGQGLEFLIYFQGNSAPDKSGLPSDRFSAERTGGSVSTLTIQRTQQEDSAVYLCASRQGQGRIDEQYFGPGTRLTVT.

The chain combines TRBV7-2 with TRBJ2-1, with D possibly TRBD2 on 6 matching bases. Germline V CDR1 and CDR2: SGHTA, FQGNSA. Trimming shortened V by 5 bases and J by 3 bases, and 8 bases separated the two germline ends. The CDR3 has 13 amino acids. For the CDR3, the DNA is TGTGCCAGCAGCCAGGGACTCTACAATGAGCAGTTCTTC. Translation: CASSQGLYNEQFF.

Only a few counts were recorded for this clone. The chain links TRBV7-9 to TRBJ1-1, with D maybe TRBD1 (6 bases). CDR1 and CDR2 (germline): SEHNR, FQNEAQ (reference sequence). CDR3 length: 12 amino acids. V was cut by 6 bases and J by 10 bases, with 15 bases left in between. CDR3 bases: TGTGCCAGCAGTCGCTTACAGGGACGAGCTTTCTTT. Protein: CASSRLQGRAFF.

This clone occurred a few times. The chain combines TRBV20-1 with TRBJ1-1; the match to TRBD1 covers 7 bases. Germline V lookup: CDR1 DFQATT, CDR2 SNEGSKA (reference sequence). V trimming: 3 bases; J trimming: 2 bases; junction bases outside the gene matches: 3. The CDR3 contains 13 residues. CDR3 loop: CSASRTGNTEAFF. DNA for the CDR3: TGCAGTGCTAGTCGGACAGGCAACACTGAAGCTTTCTTT.

The chain carries TRBV5-1 and TRBJ1-6, with D possibly matching TRBD1 (6 bases). Germline V CDR1 and CDR2: SGHRS, YFSETQ. The V and J ends lost 1 base and 1 base respectively, with 12 bases between them. There are 17 residues in the CDR3. Here the CDR3 DNA reads TGCGCCAGCAGCTTGTACGGGGGGCAATCCTATAATTCACCCCTCCACTTT. Protein product: CASSLYGGQSYNSPLHF.

The CDR3 loop is CAWGLASTDTQYF. The DNA of the CDR3 is TGTGCCTGGGGACTAGCGAGCACAGATACGCAGTATTTT. This chain links TRBV30 with TRBJ2-3, with 9 bases lining up with TRBD2. V lost 5 bases, J lost 0 bases, and 0 bases stayed unmatched. This CDR3 is built from 13 residues. Germline V gives CDR1 GTSNPN, CDR2 SVGIG (reference sequence).

The CDR3 nucleotides read TGTGCCAGCAGTGAGGCAGGAGGTCCATTCAGGGAGCAGTTCTTC. Translating it yields CASSEAGGPFREQFF. The chain joins TRBV25-1 to TRBJ2-1; D may be TRBD2 (5 bases). CDR3 length equals 15 residues. Trimming pared 3 bases from V and 10 bases from J, leaving 19 bases between. In germline, CDR1 is MGHDK, CDR2 SYGVNS. The variable domain in full, with the rest retrieved from reference TRBV25-1 and TRBJ2-1, is EADIYQTPRYLVIGTGKKITLECSQTMGHDKMYWYQQDPGMELHLIHYSYGVNSTEKGDLSSESTVSRIRTEHFPLTLESARPSHTSQYLCASSEAGGPFREQFFGPGTRLTVL.

On this clone: This sample includes further DNA sequences coding for the same CDR3. The chain carries TRBV9 and TRBJ1-6, with D perhaps TRBD1 (6 bases). V lost 0 bases, J lost 7 bases, and 8 bases lay in between. Per the germline V gene, CDR1 is SGDLS and CDR2 is YYNGEE. CDR3 length equals 14 residues. For the CDR3, the DNA is TGTGCCAGCAGCGTAGGTCAGGGGAATTCACCCCTCCACTTT. This translates into CASSVGQGNSPLHF.

V and J are TRBV19 and TRBJ1-2; 12 bases match TRBD1. The V gene's germline CDR1 is LNHDA and CDR2 SQIVND (reference sequence). Trimming at V came to 9 bases and at J to 7 bases, leaving 15 bases not matched to a gene. The length of the CDR3 is 16 residues. In nucleotides, the CDR3 is TGTGCCAGCGCACCGGGACAGGGGGCGCGGAGTGGTGGCTACACCTTC. It codes for CASAPGQGARSGGYTF.

The chain couples TRBV7-2 to TRBJ2-1, with TRBD1 as a possible D gene (6 bases). This CDR3 has 16 residues. Germline V gives CDR1 SGHTA, CDR2 FQGNSA. Between the trimmed V and J ends, which lost 3 bases and 4 bases, there was a span of 16 bases. The CDR3 is CASSLVHGTQYNEQFF. CDR3 nucleotide sequence: TGTGCCAGCAGCTTGGTGCACGGGACACAGTACAATGAGCAGTTCTTC. The whole variable domain, remainder taken from reference TRBV7-2 and TRBJ2-1, is GAGVSQSPSNKVTEKGKDVELRCDPISGHTALYWYRQSLGQGLEFLIYFQGNSAPDKSGLPSDRFSAERTGGSVSTLTIQRTQQEDSAVYLCASSLVHGTQYNEQFFGPGTRLTVL.